The 23 T cell receptor beta chains presented below share a single source sample, sequenced in a study of shared clonotypes between healthy human individuals. Clones were sequenced by immunoSEQ multiplex PCR, and TCRdb holds only the in-frame ones, with some missing. The sample includes around 500,000 clones, 79% seen only once; the top ten take 9.5% to 15%. The sample taken for sequencing was PBMCs. The receptors come from a woman aged 40 to 50 in good health. Some clones in this sample may be carry-over from other donors' samples.

The chain is built from TRBV11-2 and TRBJ2-7; D ambiguous. Looked up from germline, CDR1 is SGHAT and CDR2 is FQNNGV. The CDR3 has 12 amino acids. Trimming cost V 1 base and J 4 bases, with 5 bases left between them. The CDR3 spells CASSLGTYEQYF. CDR3 DNA sequence: TGTGCCAGCAGCTTAGGTACTTACGAGCAGTACTTC.

The CDR3 region is CASSVDISSYNEQFF. CDR3 coding DNA: TGTGCCAGCAGCGTTGACATAAGCTCCTACAATGAGCAGTTCTTC. The gene calls are TRBV9 and TRBJ2-1; D not certain. The CDR3 sequence is 15 residues long. Trimming took off 2 bases at V and 0 bases at J, with 9 bases between the two ends. CDR1 is SGDLS, CDR2 YYNGEE, per germline. Combining the CDR3 with reference TRBV9 and TRBJ2-1 gives the whole variable domain DSGVTQTPKHLITATGQRVTLRCSPRSGDLSVYWYQQSLDQGLQFLIQYYNGEERAKGNILERFSAQQFPDLHSELNLSSLELGDSALYFCASSVDISSYNEQFFGPGTRLTVL.

This clone was detected only once. The CDR3 bases are TGTGCCAGCAGCCCACAGAGAACCAGCTACGAGCAGTACTTC. Encoded protein: CASSPQRTSYEQYF. This chain connects TRBV7-2 to TRBJ2-5; D uncertain. The J call may be faulty, since TRBJ2-7 better matches the DNA end. The CDR3 consists of 14 residues. Germline CDR1 and CDR2: SGHTA and FQGNSA.

This clone was detected a few times. This chain uses TRBV7-2 with TRBJ1-6; D gene ambiguous. CDR1 is SGHTA and CDR2 is FQGNSA in the germline V gene. The germline V and J ends were trimmed by 2 bases and 6 bases, with 5 bases remaining between them. The CDR3 loop spans 13 amino acids. CDR3 in amino acids: CASSLTPNSPLHF. The CDR3 bases are TGTGCCAGCAGCTTAACCCCTAATTCACCCCTCCACTTT. Full variable domain (remainder filled in from reference TRBV7-2 and TRBJ1-6): GAGVSQSPSNKVTEKGKDVELRCDPISGHTALYWYRQSLGQGLEFLIYFQGNSAPDKSGLPSDRFSAERTGGSVSTLTIQRTQQEDSAVYLCASSLTPNSPLHFGNGTRLTVT.

V usage is TRBV11-2 and J usage is TRBJ1-2; D is ambiguous. This CDR3 region has 15 residues. CDR1 and CDR2 (germline): SGHAT, FQNNGV. V lost 4 bases, J lost 2 bases, and 14 bases lay in between. The CDR3 loop is CASSSLKGRNYGYTF. The CDR3 nucleotides are TGTGCCAGCAGCTCCCTCAAAGGCAGGAACTATGGCTACACCTTC. The entire variable domain, with the rest obtained from reference TRBV11-2 and TRBJ1-2, is as follows: EAGVAQSPRYKIIEKRQSVAFWCNPISGHATLYWYQQILGQGPKLLIQFQNNGVVDDSQLPKDRFSAERLKGVDSTLKIQPAKLEDSAVYLCASSSLKGRNYGYTFGSGTRLTVV.

This clone appeared a single time. The sample contains more than one DNA sequence encoding this CDR3. The rearrangement joins TRBV5-1 to TRBJ2-7; no reliable D call. The CDR3 sequence is 14 residues long. Trimming took 0 bases from V and 1 from J, leaving 8 bases between them. The V gene's germline CDR1 is SGHRS and CDR2 YFSETQ. The CDR3 nucleotides read TGCGCCAGCAGCTTGGCCGGTAGTTCCTACGAGCAGTACTTC. It is translated as CASSLAGSSYEQYF.

V is TRBV29-1 and J is TRBJ1-3; D is unresolved. Germline CDR1 reads SQVTM; CDR2 reads ANQGSEA. Deletions cut 5 bases from V and 4 bases from J, with 9 bases between. The CDR3 consists of 12 residues. The CDR3 spells CSVLTFGNTIYF. The DNA of the CDR3 is TGCAGCGTTCTCACGTTCGGAAACACCATATATTTT.

V and J are TRBV27 and TRBJ1-1; D unresolved. The CDR3 extends over 13 amino acids. Germline loops: CDR1 MNHEY, CDR2 SMNVEV (reference sequence). V lost 1 base and J lost 1, with 4 bases in between. The CDR3 loop reads CASSLFRNTEAFF. In nucleotides, the CDR3 is TGTGCCAGCAGTTTATTCAGGAACACTGAAGCTTTCTTT.

The chain joins TRBV7-9 to TRBJ2-5, with a weak D call TRBD2 (6 bases). Germline V gives CDR1 SEHNR, CDR2 FQNEAQ (reference sequence). V was pared by 5 bases and J by 4 bases, with 14 bases between. The CDR3 runs 14 residues. CDR3 loop: CASSQVRGGETQYF. The CDR3 nucleotides read TGTGCCAGCAGCCAAGTACGGGGAGGAGAGACCCAGTACTTC.

This rearrangement joins TRBV9 to TRBJ1-3; 8 bases are a match to TRBD1. CDR3 size: 13 residues. After removal of 3 bases from V and 8 bases from J, the junction contained 4 bases not matched to a gene. CDR1 is SGDLS and CDR2 is YYNGEE in the germline V gene. The DNA of the CDR3 is TGTGCCAGCAGCGGAGACAGGGGCGACACCATATATTTT. Amino acid sequence: CASSGDRGDTIYF.

The V gene is TRBV18, the J gene TRBJ2-2; D possibly corresponds to TRBD1 (6 bases). CDR3 size: 16 residues. Germline CDR1 is KGHSH and CDR2 is LQKENI. Trimming took off 6 bases at V and 1 base at J, with 15 bases between the two ends. The CDR3 DNA reads TGTGCCAGCTCTCGAACAGGGAGCGGGAACACCGGGGAGCTGTTTTTT. Amino acid sequence: CASSRTGSGNTGELFF.

A few counts support this clone. The rearrangement uses TRBV7-9 and TRBJ2-2, with 7 nucleotides matching TRBD1. Germline V gives CDR1 SEHNR, CDR2 FQNEAQ (reference sequence). The CDR3 consists of 15 residues. With 2 bases clipped from V and 3 bases from J, the junction kept 3 bases outside the gene matches. CDR3 DNA: TGTGCCAGCAGCTTAAACAGGGGTGACACCGGGGAGCTGTTTTTT. It specifies CASSLNRGDTGELFF.

With regard to this clone: A much more abundant neighbour one base away suggests this may be a read error. This sequence joins TRBV11-2 and TRBJ2-5; D not resolved. The CDR3 length is 14 residues. The V end was cut by 5 bases, the J end by 1 base, with 11 bases between. Per the germline V gene, CDR1 is SGHAT and CDR2 is FQNNGV. CDR3 in DNA: TGTGCCAGCAGCGTAGGGCAGACCCAAGAGACCCAGTACTTC. Its protein is CASSVGQTQETQYF.

The chain links TRBV15 to TRBJ2-1, with D unclear. Germline V gives CDR1 LNHNV, CDR2 YYDKDF (reference sequence). This CDR3 has 9 residues. V shed 4 bases and J shed 15 bases, with 7 bases lying between them. CDR3 in amino acids: CATSKPGFF. The CDR3 DNA is TGTGCCACCAGCAAACCGGGGTTCTTC.

The genes are TRBV29-1 and TRBJ2-7; D perhaps matches TRBD1 (6 bases). V dropped 5 bases and J dropped 3 bases, with 14 bases sitting between them. Germline CDR1 and CDR2: SQVTM and ANQGSEA. This CDR3 has 13 residues. The chain's CDR3 is CSVRKDRLYEQYF. CDR3 nucleotide sequence: TGCAGCGTTCGTAAGGACAGACTCTACGAGCAGTACTTC.

This chain uses TRBV7-3 with TRBJ2-7; TRBD1 aligns across 8 bases. Germline CDR1 and CDR2: SGHTA and FQGTGA. Trimming at V came to 1 base and at J to 0 bases, leaving 8 bases not matched to a gene. The CDR3 has 17 amino acids. CDR3 sequence (DNA): TGTGCCAGCAGCTTAAACGTCGGCGGGACAGGCTCCTACGAGCAGTACTTC. Translation gives CASSLNVGGTGSYEQYF.

This clone was picked up many times. The chain has TRBV15 and TRBJ2-7; TRBD2 matches at 9 bases. Per germline, CDR1 LNHNV and CDR2 YYDKDF (reference sequence). J gave up 6 bases and V 1 base, and 4 bases lay outside the gene matches. CDR3 size: 14 residues. The CDR3 protein is CATSRAGSGSEQYF. The CDR3 DNA reads as TGTGCCACCAGCAGAGCGGGTAGCGGGAGCGAGCAGTACTTC.

The rearrangement joins TRBV7-9 to TRBJ1-2, with a tentative D call TRBD1 (5 bases). CDR3 length equals 18 residues. Germline CDR1 and CDR2: SEHNR and FQNEAQ (reference sequence). V was trimmed by 5 bases and J by 7 bases, leaving 29 bases between them. The CDR3 DNA reads as TGTGCCAGCAGCCGACCTCCTGGGACCTCCACCACACGGGGTGGCTACACCTTC. It yields the protein CASSRPPGTSTTRGGYTF.

This clone was detected only once. The chain links TRBV5-6 to TRBJ2-5; TRBD2 aligns across 9 bases. The CDR3 loop spans 14 amino acids. Germline CDR1 and CDR2: SGHDT and YYEEEE. The J segment lost 5 bases and the V segment lost 3 bases, leaving 5 bases of the junction unmatched. The CDR3 loop is CASSSAGGSETQYF. CDR3 DNA sequence: TGTGCCAGCAGCTCAGCGGGAGGATCGGAGACCCAGTACTTC.

V and J are TRBV5-4 and TRBJ2-5; TRBD2 is a possible D gene (5 bases). Trimming removed 4 bases at V and 4 bases at J, with 14 bases between. This CDR3 has 14 residues. Germline V gene data show CDR1 as SGHNT and CDR2 as YYREEE (reference sequence). CDR3 sequence reads: CASSPHSARETQYF. The CDR3 DNA reads TGTGCCAGCAGCCCCCATAGCGCCCGAGAGACCCAGTACTTC.

V gene TRBV15 combines with J gene TRBJ2-3, with TRBD2 identical over 11 bases. The CDR3 covers 18 residues. V lost 1 base to trimming and J lost 0 bases; unmatched junction nucleotides: 6. Germline assignment: CDR1 LNHNV and CDR2 YYDKDF (reference sequence). The CDR3 DNA sequence: TGTGCCACCAGCAGAGGCCTCCTAGCGGGAGGAAGCACAGATACGCAGTATTTT. Translating it yields CATSRGLLAGGSTDTQYF.

The chain carries TRBV13 and TRBJ2-2; possible D gene TRBD1, 6 bases. The CDR3 totals 19 residues. Trimming pared 9 bases from V and 5 bases from J, leaving 31 bases between. Germline values: CDR1 PRHDT, CDR2 FYEKMQ (reference sequence). CDR3 sequence: CASRGEEDTASQGTGELFF. Written as DNA, the CDR3 is TGTGCCAGTAGAGGAGAGGAGGACACCGCGTCCCAGGGGACCGGGGAGCTGTTTTTT.

This clone was detected only once. The chain employs TRBV19 and TRBJ2-2, with 7 bases matching TRBD1. Germline V gene sequence: CDR1 LNHDA, CDR2 SQIVND (reference sequence). The CDR3 contains 13 residues. Trimming at V came to 6 bases and at J to 6 bases, leaving 4 bases not matched to a gene. CDR3 protein: CASRGGWAGELFF. DNA for the CDR3: TGTGCCAGTAGAGGGGGCTGGGCCGGGGAGCTGTTTTTT.